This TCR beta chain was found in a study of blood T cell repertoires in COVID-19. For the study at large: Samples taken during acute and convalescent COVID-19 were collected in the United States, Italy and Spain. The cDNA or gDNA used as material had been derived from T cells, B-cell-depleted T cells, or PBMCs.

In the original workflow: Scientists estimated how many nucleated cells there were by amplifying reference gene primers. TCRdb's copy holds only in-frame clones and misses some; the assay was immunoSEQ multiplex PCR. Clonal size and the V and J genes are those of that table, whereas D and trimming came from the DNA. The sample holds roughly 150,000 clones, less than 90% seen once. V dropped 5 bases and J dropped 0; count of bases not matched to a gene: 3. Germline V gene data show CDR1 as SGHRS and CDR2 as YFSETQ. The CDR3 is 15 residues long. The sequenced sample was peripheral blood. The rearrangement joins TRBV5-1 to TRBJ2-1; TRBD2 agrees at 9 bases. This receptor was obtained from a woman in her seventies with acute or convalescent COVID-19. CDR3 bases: TGCGCCAGCAGTCTAGCGGGGTACTCCTACAATGAGCAGTTCTTC. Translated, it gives CASSLAGYSYNEQFF.